A selection of T cell receptor beta chains follows, all from one sample in a study of cytomegalovirus exposure and HLA in healthy donors. The method was immunoSEQ multiplex PCR; TCRdb's version includes in-frame clones alone and lacks a portion of them. The data show 120,000 to 150,000 clones, with about 77% seen just once and around 1.5% held by the top ten. Sequencing input: PBMCs. These receptors came from a female donor in good health and CMV-seronegative. CDR3s include the opening cysteine and the closing phenylalanine or tryptophan. A D gene is named only where the DNA matches it firmly. Clone size is stated in some rows and not others, as once, few, many or a class when expanded.

abundance	v_gene	j_gene	d_gene	CDR3nt	CDR3aa
.	TRBV10-3	TRBJ2-1	.	TGTGCCATCAGTGATGTAGGGGGGGCCTACAATGAGCAGTTCTTC	CAISDVGGAYNEQFF
.	TRBV6-5	TRBJ2-7	TRBD2	TGTGCCAGCAGTTATGGGACTACCTACGAGCAGTACTTC	CASSYGTTYEQYF
.	TRBV2	TRBJ1-2	.	TGTGCCAGCAGCTTTGGACAGAGCGGTGGCTACACCTTC	CASSFGQSGGYTF
.	TRBV5-4	TRBJ2-2	.	TGTGCCAGCAGCTCCGGACAGCTGAACACCGGGGAGCTGTTTTTT	CASSSGQLNTGELFF
few	TRBV28	TRBJ1-2	.	TGTGCCAGCAGTTCCCTCGGTTTAAGCGGCAACTATGGCTACACCTTC	CASSSLGLSGNYGYTF
.	TRBV27	TRBJ2-2	TRBD2	TGTGCCAGCAGTTTATCGAGCCTAGCGGGAGGGCCCGCGAACACCGGGGAGCTGTTTTTT	CASSLSSLAGGPANTGELFF
once	TRBV19	TRBJ1-1	.	TGTGCCAGTAGTATTGGGGCAACGAACACTGAAGCTTCCTTT	CASSIGATNTEASF
.	TRBV20-1	TRBJ2-7	.	TGCAGTGCCCTTACCTCCGAGCAGTACTTC	CSALTSEQYF
once	TRBV9	TRBJ1-2	.	TGTGCCAGCAGCGTTCGGCCACGGGACTATGGCTACACCTTC	CASSVRPRDYGYTF
.	TRBV7-9	TRBJ1-2	.	TGTGCCAGCAGCTTAGGCGGGGACTTCTATGGCTACACCTTC	CASSLGGDFYGYTF
.	TRBV23-1	TRBJ2-6	.	TGCGCCAGCAGTCTAACCCCCGGGAACTCTGGGGCCAACGTCCTGACTTTC	CASSLTPGNSGANVLTF
.	TRBV9	TRBJ1-3	TRBD1	TGTGCCAGCAGCCCAGACAGGGGGCATGGAAACACCATATATTTT	CASSPDRGHGNTIYF
.	TRBV6-5	TRBJ1-2	TRBD1	TGTGCCAGCAGTTCGTTTGACAGGGGGTATGGCTACCCCTTC	CASSSFDRGYGYPF
.	TRBV9	TRBJ2-1	TRBD1	TGTGCCAGCAGCGTGGGACAGGGCGTTTTGCATGAGCAGTTCTTC	CASSVGQGVLHEQFF
once	TRBV7-8	TRBJ1-1	TRBD1	TGTGCCAGCAGCTTATCTGCGACAGGGATGATGAACACTGAAGCTTTCTTT	CASSLSATGMMNTEAFF
.	TRBV28	TRBJ2-4	TRBD2	TGTGCCAGCAGCCCGGGACTAGCGGGAGGGCCGGCCAAAAACATTCAGTACTTC	CASSPGLAGGPAKNIQYF
.	TRBV4-1	TRBJ2-3	.	TGCGTCAGCAGGGCGGGGAGCACAGATACGCAGTATTTT	CVSRAGSTDTQYF
.	TRBV5-1	TRBJ2-5	TRBD2	TGCGCCAGCAGCTTGTTGGGACTAGCGGGAGTGCTGGGGGAGACCCAGTACTTC	CASSLLGLAGVLGETQYF
once	TRBV19	TRBJ1-4	.	TGTGCCAGTAGACGGCCAGGGGCGCCCCTGAATGAAAAACTGTTTTTT	CASRRPGAPLNEKLFF
.	TRBV6-5	TRBJ2-7	TRBD2	TGTGCCAGCAGTCAGCTTAGCGGGAGCTCCTACGAGCAGTACTTC	CASSQLSGSSYEQYF
.	TRBV7-9	TRBJ2-2	TRBD1	TGTGCCAGCAGCTTAGCGAGACAGGGGTTCGGGGAGCTGTTTTTT	CASSLARQGFGELFF
.	TRBV11-1	TRBJ2-5	.	TGTGCCAGCAGCTCCCTGTACGACAGAACCCGGTACCAAGAGACCCAGTACTTC	CASSSLYDRTRYQETQYF
.	TRBV7-9	TRBJ2-2	.	TGTGCCGGAGACCTGAACACCGGGGAGCTGTTTTTT	CAGDLNTGELFF
once	TRBV29-1	TRBJ1-2	.	TGCAGCGTCCAGACAGCTAGCTATGGCTACACCTTC	CSVQTASYGYTF
.	TRBV13	TRBJ2-7	.	TGTGCCAGCAGCTTGGGGCACAAACAGGGCCGCGAGCAGTACTTC	CASSLGHKQGREQYF
.	TRBV5-3	TRBJ2-7	TRBD2	TGTGCCAGAAGAACCCCTAGCGGGAGTTACGAGCAGTACTTC	CARRTPSGSYEQYF
.	TRBV19	TRBJ2-7	TRBD1	TGTGCCAGTAGTATCACTGGGGGACAGGGGGGCGAGCAGTACTTC	CASSITGGQGGEQYF
.	TRBV5-4	TRBJ2-7	TRBD1	TGTGCCAGCAGCCCTGGGACAGGGCCCTCCTACGAGCAGTACTTC	CASSPGTGPSYEQYF